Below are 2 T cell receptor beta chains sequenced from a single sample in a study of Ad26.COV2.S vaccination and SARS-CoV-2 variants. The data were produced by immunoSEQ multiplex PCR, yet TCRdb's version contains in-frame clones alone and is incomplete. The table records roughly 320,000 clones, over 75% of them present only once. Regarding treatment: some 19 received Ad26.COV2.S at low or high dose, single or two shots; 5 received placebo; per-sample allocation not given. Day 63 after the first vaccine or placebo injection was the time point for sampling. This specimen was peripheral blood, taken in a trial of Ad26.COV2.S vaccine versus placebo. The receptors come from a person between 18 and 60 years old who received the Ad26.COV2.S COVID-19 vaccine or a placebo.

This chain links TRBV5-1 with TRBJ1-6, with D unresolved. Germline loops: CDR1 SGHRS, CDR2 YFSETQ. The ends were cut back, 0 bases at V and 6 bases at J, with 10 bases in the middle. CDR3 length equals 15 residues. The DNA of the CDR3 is TGCGCCAGCAGCTTGGATCAGATATCTAATTCACCCCTCCACTTT. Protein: CASSLDQISNSPLHF.

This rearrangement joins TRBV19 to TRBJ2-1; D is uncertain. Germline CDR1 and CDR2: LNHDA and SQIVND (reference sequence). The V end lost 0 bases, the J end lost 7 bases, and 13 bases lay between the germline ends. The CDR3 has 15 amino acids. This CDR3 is CASSIDVGIGNEQFF. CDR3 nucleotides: TGTGCCAGTAGTATAGATGTGGGGATAGGGAATGAGCAGTTCTTC.